These T cell receptor beta chains were read from a single sample in a study of neurological immune-mediated disorders. TCRdb reprocessed the 5' RACE reads with MiXCR, giving one entry per CDR3 protein. Here the sample spans tens of thousands of distinct CDR3 sequences, about 13% being singletons. The specimen sequenced was PBMCs. These receptors were collected from a female donor with HTLV-1-associated myelopathy (HAM/TSP). Each CDR3 is given with its conserved first and last residue. Clone size appears in some rows only: once, few, many, or a class for an expanded clone.

TRBJ1-1 NA TRBV27 CASSPSRGTEAFF
TRBJ2-1 many TRBV12-5 CASGLGGSYNEQFF
TRBJ2-1 many TRBV28 CASSLRGYNEQFF
TRBJ2-2 many TRBV5-1 CASRFTGGTGELFF
TRBJ1-5 few TRBV7-2 CASIPEGRSDQPQHF
TRBJ1-1 NA TRBV18 CASTSIISNTEAFF
TRBJ2-3 NA TRBV12-3/TRBV12-4 CASSSGLAGTDTQYF
TRBJ2-2 few TRBV20-1 CSARTGTTNTGELFF
TRBJ2-3 many TRBV6-5 CATLRGVDEADTQYF
TRBJ2-7 many TRBV20-1 CSARVLGGGVYEQYF
TRBJ2-2 few TRBV6-6 CASSSELFF
TRBJ1-1 many TRBV24-1 CATRGAQGNTEAFF
TRBJ2-1 many TRBV7-9 CASSFLRGGLGEQFF
TRBJ2-3 NA TRBV12-3/TRBV12-4 CASQGVDDTQYF
TRBJ2-3 many TRBV9 CASSPGTAQVTQYF
TRBJ2-2 many TRBV7-9 CASSILAGGPAGELFF
TRBJ1-3 few TRBV4-1 CASSQVTGGYLSSGNTIYF
TRBJ2-7 many TRBV5-1 CASSSQYEQYF
TRBJ2-5 many TRBV7-2 CASSLAFGTGKTQYF
TRBJ1-4 many TRBV5-1 CASSFGGAGEKLFF
TRBJ2-6 many TRBV4-1 CASAGGVGANVLTF
TRBJ2-3 many TRBV3-1 CASSHRDTYTDTQYF
TRBJ2-7 many TRBV4-1 CASSQEHRDNYEQYF
TRBJ2-6 many TRBV10-3 CAISDKGAPGANVLTF